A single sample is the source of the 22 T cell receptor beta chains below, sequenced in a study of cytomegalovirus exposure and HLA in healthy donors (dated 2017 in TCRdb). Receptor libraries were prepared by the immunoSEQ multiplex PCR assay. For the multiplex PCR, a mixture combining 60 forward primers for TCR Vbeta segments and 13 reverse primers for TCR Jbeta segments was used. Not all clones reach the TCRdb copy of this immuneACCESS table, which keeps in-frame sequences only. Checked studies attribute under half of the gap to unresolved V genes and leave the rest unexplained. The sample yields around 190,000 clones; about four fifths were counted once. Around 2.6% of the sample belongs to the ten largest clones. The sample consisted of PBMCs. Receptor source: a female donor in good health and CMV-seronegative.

CDR3 sequence: CASSLVPRGTHTQYF. CDR3 coding DNA: TGTGCCAGCAGCTTGGTACCCCGGGGGACCCATACGCAGTATTTT. V is TRBV5-8 and J is TRBJ2-3; the D gene is possibly TRBD2 (6 bases). V dropped 0 bases and J dropped 7 bases, with 15 bases sitting between them. This CDR3 has 15 residues. Germline-derived CDR1 and CDR2 are SGHTS and YDEGEE.

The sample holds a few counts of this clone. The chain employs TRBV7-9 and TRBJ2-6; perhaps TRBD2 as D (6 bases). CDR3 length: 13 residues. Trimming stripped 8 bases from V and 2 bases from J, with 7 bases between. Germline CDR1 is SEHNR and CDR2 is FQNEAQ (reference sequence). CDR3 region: CASRGAGANVLTF. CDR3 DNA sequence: TGTGCCAGCCGCGGGGCTGGGGCCAACGTCCTGACTTTC.

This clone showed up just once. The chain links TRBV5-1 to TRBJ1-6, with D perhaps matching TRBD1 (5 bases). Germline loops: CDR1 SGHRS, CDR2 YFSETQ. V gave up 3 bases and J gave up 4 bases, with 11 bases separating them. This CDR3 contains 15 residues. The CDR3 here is CASSSATDYNSPLHF. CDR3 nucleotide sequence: TGCGCCAGCAGCTCGGCGACAGATTATAATTCACCCCTCCACTTT.

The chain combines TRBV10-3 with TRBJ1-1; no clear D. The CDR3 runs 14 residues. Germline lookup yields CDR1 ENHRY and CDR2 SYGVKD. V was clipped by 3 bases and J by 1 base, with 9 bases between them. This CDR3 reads CAISDYSRNTEAFF. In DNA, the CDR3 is TGTGCCATCAGTGATTACTCAAGGAACACTGAAGCTTTCTTT.

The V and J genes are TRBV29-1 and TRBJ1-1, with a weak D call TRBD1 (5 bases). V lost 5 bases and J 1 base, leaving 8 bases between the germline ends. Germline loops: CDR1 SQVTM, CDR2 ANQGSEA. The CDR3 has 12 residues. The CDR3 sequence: CSVFTGNTEAFF. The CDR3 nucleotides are TGCAGCGTTTTCACAGGGAACACTGAAGCTTTCTTT.

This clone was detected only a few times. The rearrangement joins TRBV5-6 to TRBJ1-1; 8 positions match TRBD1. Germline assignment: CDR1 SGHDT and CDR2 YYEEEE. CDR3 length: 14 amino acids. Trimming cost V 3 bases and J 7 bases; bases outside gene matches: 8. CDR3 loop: CASSYRDRPLEAFF. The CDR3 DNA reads TGTGCCAGCAGCTACCGGGACAGGCCCCTTGAAGCTTTCTTT.

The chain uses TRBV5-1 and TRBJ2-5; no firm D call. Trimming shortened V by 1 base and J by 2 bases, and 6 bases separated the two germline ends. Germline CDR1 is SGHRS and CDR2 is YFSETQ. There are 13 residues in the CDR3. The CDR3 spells CASSLIIQETQYF. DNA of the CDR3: TGCGCCAGCAGCTTGATCATTCAAGAGACCCAGTACTTC.

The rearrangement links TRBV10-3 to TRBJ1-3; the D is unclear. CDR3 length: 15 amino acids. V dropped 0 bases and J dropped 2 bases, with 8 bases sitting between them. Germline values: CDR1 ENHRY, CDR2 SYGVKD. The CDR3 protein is CAISESGGPGNTIYF. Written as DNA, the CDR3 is TGTGCCATCAGTGAGTCGGGTGGGCCTGGAAACACCATATATTTT.

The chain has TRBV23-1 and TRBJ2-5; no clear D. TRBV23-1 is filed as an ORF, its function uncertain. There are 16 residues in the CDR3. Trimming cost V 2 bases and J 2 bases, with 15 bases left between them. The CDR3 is CASSQGQSGTQETQYF. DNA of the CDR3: TGCGCCAGCAGTCAAGGTCAGTCGGGTACACAAGAGACCCAGTACTTC.

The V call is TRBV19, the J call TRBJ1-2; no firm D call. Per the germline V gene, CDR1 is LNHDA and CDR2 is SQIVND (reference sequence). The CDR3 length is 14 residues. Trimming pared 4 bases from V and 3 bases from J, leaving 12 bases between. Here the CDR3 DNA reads TGTGCCAGTAGTAGCGGATTATCGGACTATGGCTACACCTTC. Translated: CASSSGLSDYGYTF.

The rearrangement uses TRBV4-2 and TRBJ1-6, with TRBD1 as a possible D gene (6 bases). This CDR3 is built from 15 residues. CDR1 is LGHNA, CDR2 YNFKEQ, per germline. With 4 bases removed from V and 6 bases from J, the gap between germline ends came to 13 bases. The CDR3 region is CASSPGDMPNSPLHF. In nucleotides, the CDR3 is TGTGCCAGCAGCCCCGGGGACATGCCTAATTCACCCCTCCACTTT.

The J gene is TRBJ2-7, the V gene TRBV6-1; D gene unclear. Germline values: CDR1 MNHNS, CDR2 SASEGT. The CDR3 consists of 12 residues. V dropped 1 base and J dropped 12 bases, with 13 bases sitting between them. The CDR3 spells CASSEVTSHRYF. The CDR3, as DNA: TGTGCCAGCAGTGAAGTGACAAGTCATCGGTACTTC.

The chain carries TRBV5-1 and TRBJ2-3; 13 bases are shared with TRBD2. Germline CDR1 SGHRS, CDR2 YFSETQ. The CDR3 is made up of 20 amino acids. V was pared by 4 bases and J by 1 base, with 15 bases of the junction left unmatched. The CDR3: CASSPLFTSGGEPGTDTQYF. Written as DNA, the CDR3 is TGCGCCAGCAGCCCCTTGTTCACTAGCGGGGGGGAGCCGGGCACAGATACGCAGTATTTT.

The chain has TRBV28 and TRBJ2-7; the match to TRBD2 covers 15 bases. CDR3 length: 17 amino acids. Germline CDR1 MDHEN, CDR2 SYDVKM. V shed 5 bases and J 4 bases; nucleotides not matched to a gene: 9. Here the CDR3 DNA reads TGTGCCAGCAGTCCCTGGACTAGCGGGAGGGCCTTGTACGAGCAGTACTTC. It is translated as CASSPWTSGRALYEQYF.

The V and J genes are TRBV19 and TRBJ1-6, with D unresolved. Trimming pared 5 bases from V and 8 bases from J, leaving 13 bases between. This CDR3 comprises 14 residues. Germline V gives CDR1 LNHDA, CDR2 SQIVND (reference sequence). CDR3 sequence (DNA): TGTGCCAGTAGTCCGACGGGTGGTTATTCACCCCTCCACTTT. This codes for CASSPTGGYSPLHF. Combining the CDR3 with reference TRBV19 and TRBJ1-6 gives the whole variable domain DGGITQSPKYLFRKEGQNVTLSCEQNLNHDAMYWYRQDPGQGLRLIYYSQIVNDFQKGDIAEGYSVSREKKESFPLTVTSAQKNPTAFYLCASSPTGGYSPLHFGNGTRLTVT.

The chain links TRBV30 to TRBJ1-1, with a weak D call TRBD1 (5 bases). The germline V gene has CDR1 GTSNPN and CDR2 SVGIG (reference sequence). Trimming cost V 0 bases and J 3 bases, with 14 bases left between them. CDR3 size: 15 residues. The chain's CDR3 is CAWSVPRGGHTEAFF. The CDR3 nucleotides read TGTGCCTGGAGTGTACCTCGGGGGGGACACACTGAAGCTTTCTTT.

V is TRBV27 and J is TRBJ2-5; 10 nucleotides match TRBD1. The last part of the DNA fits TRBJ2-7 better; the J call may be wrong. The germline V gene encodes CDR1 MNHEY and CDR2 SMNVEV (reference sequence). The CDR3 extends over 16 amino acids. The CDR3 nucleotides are TGTGCCAGCAGTCCCCAGCGACAGGGGGCGCGATCCGAGCAGTACTTC. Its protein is CASSPQRQGARSEQYF.

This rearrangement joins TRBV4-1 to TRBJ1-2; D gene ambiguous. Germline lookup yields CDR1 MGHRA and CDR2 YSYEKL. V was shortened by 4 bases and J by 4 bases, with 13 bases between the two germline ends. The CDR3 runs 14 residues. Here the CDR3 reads CASSPLQVGYGYTF. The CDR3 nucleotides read TGCGCCAGCAGCCCACTTCAGGTGGGCTATGGCTACACCTTC.

In nucleotides, the CDR3 is TGTGCCAGCAGATCGCGACTAGCGGGCTCGTACGAGCAGTACTTC. The encoded protein is CASRSRLAGSYEQYF. J is TRBJ2-7 and V is TRBV7-2; 10 nucleotides align to TRBD2. Per the germline V gene, CDR1 is SGHTA and CDR2 is FQGNSA. This CDR3 comprises 15 residues. The trim removed 6 bases at V and 4 bases at J, leaving 9 bases unmatched.

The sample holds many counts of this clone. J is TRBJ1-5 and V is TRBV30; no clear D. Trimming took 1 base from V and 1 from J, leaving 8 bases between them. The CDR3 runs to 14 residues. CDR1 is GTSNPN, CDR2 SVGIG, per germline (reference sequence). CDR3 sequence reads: CAWSEEMSNQPQHF. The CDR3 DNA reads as TGTGCCTGGAGTGAGGAGATGAGCAATCAGCCCCAGCATTTT. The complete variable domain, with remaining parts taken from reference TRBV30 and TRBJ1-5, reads SQTIHQWPATLVQPVGSPLSLECTVEGTSNPNLYWYRQAAGRGLQLLFYSVGIGQISSEVPQNLSASRPQDRQFILSSKKLLLSDSGFYLCAWSEEMSNQPQHFGDGTRLSIL.

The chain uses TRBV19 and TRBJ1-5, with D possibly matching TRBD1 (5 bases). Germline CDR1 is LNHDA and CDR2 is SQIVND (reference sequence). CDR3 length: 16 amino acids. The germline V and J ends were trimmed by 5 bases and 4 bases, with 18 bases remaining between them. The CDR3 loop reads CASSQNPPDRNQPQHF. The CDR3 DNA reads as TGTGCCAGTAGTCAAAACCCCCCCGACAGAAATCAGCCCCAGCATTTT.

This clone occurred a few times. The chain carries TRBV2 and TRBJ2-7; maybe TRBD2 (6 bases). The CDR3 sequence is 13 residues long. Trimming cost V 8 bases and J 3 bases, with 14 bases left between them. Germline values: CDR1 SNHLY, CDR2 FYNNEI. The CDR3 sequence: CASWDSGDYEQYF. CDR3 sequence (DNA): TGTGCCAGCTGGGACTCTGGAGACTACGAGCAGTACTTC. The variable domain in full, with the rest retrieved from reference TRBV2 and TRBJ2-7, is EPEVTQTPSHQVTQMGQEVILRCVPISNHLYFYWYRQILGQKVEFLVSFYNNEISEKSEIFDDQFSVERPDGSNFTLKIRSTKLEDSAMYFCASWDSGDYEQYFGPGTRLTVT.